The rows below give T cell receptor beta chains drawn from one sample of a study of metastatic and nonmetastatic thyroid tumors. TCRdb re-called clones via MiXCR from the PCR reads. The table shows approximately 17,000 clones, with roughly 24% occurring only once. The specimen was adjacent normal tissue. The source is a female donor with papillary thyroid cancer or a benign thyroid nodule (not recorded which). Some clones in this sample may be carry-over from other donors' samples. The CDR3 runs from the conserved cysteine through the conserved F or W. Fields, in order: V gene, CDR3 length, CDR3 protein.

TRBV6-2/TRBV6-3	16	CASSYAGPGRDYEQYF
TRBV5-5	16	CASSLAGTSGGYEQYF
TRBV18	14	CASSPVAGIYEQYF
TRBV6-1	16	CASSDPRGMAGNTIYF
TRBV11-2	15	CASSRWTSGSHEQFF
TRBV7-2	16	CASSLFSGQRRETQYF
TRBV2	14	CASRLAHTTYEQYF
TRBV7-2	16	CASSLVRQSSYNEQFF
TRBV19	13	CASSPGPRSPLHF
TRBV10-1	13	CASKRQVYDEAFF
TRBV6-6	13	CASSYGGNYGYTF
TRBV27	13	CASAGTATYEQYF
TRBV27	13	CASSFEWGGDAFF
TRBV28	14	CASSLDRSTDTQYF
TRBV28	15	CASSLAGQKVYGYTF
TRBV6-1	13	CATTGTGLNEQFF
TRBV20-1	14	CSARLPREPYTQYF
TRBV19	16	CASRFGNPGANEKLFF
TRBV11-1	16	CASSPGGLARGDEQFF
TRBV11-1	17	CASSLAGQGPANYGYTF
TRBV12-3/TRBV12-4	18	CASSLGGWREGLNYEQYF
TRBV20-1	17	CSARDQSGTSGPYEQYF
TRBV6-1	15	CASSESGATGNTIYF
TRBV6-1	15	CASSEGRGEYNEQFF
TRBV10-2	14	CASAPSRAVETQYF
TRBV30	12	CAWWQTPRGAFF
TRBV20-1	13	CSARTGGLTEAFF
TRBV7-3	14	CASSLAGWDTEAFF
TRBV5-1	14	CASSRTGTGYEQFF
TRBV27	13	CASSLSPVYEQYF
TRBV7-3	14	CASSSDGSSYEQYF
TRBV24-1	12	CATISFTGTQYF
TRBV9	15	CASSVNGDRGQPQHF
TRBV5-8	15	CASSFGELAKNIQYF
TRBV7-8	12	CASSSYENTIYF
TRBV12-3/TRBV12-4	15	CASSLGVGSGSTIYF
TRBV20-1	14	CSARAPGQGYEQYF
TRBV11-3	11	CASSLQETQYF
TRBV28	16	CASTPGTRNRLDTQYF
TRBV18	20	CASSLKGGSGLAGPTYEQYF
TRBV12-3/TRBV12-4	14	CASGKVFSGNTIYF
TRBV12-3/TRBV12-4	15	CASSPSLAVYNEQFF
TRBV2	15	CASSPGTSGANVLTF